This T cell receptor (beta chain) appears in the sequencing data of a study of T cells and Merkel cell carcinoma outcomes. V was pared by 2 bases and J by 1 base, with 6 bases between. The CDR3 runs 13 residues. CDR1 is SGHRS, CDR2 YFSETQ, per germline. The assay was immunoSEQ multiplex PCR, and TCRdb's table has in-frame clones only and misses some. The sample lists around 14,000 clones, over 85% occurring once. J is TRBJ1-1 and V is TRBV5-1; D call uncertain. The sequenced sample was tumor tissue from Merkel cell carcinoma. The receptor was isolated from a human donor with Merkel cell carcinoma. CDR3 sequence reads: CASSFAENTEAFF. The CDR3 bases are TGCGCCAGCAGCTTTGCGGAGAACACTGAAGCTTTCTTT.